These 4 T cell receptor beta chains originate from one sample sequenced in a study of T cell responses to AZD1222 COVID-19 vaccine. The table came from immunoSEQ multiplex PCR; TCRdb's copy has only in-frame clones and leaves some out. The sample lists more than 65,000 clones; around 85% were seen once. The source material was peripheral blood, sampled on day 0 of AZD1222 vaccination. The receptors were gathered from an adult in good health.

V usage is TRBV10-1 and J usage is TRBJ2-2; D is perhaps TRBD1 or TRBD2 (5 bases each). Germline V gene lookup returns CDR1 WNHNN and CDR2 SYGVQD (reference sequence). Trimming pared 2 bases from V and 2 bases from J, leaving 12 bases between. CDR3 length equals 16 residues. CDR3 nucleotides: TGCGCCAGCAGTGAGAGGCGAGGGGCCAACACCGGGGAGCTGTTTTTT. Its protein product is CASSERRGANTGELFF.

This clone was observed a few times. The chain couples TRBV19 to TRBJ1-5; no definite D call. Trimming took 5 bases from V and 5 from J, leaving 13 bases between them. CDR3 size: 14 residues. The germline V gene has CDR1 LNHDA and CDR2 SQIVND (reference sequence). The chain's CDR3 is CASSLTGDYQPQHF. CDR3 DNA sequence: TGTGCCAGTAGTCTAACTGGGGATTATCAGCCCCAGCATTTT.

The chain combines TRBV7-2 with TRBJ2-6; D unclear. CDR1 and CDR2 from the germline V gene are SGHTA and FQGNSA. The CDR3 is 15 amino acids. V was trimmed by 1 base and J by 0 bases, leaving 4 bases between them. The CDR3: CASSLDHSGANVLTF. CDR3 nucleotide sequence: TGTGCCAGCAGCTTAGACCACTCTGGGGCCAACGTCCTGACTTTC.

The chain employs TRBV28 and TRBJ2-1; 11 bases align to TRBD1. Germline V gives CDR1 MDHEN, CDR2 SYDVKM. This CDR3 is 19 amino acids long. The V and J ends lost 7 bases and 4 bases, in that order; junction bases with no gene match: 18. The CDR3 loop reads CASNLRTGGAGATYNEQFF. The CDR3 nucleotides are TGTGCCAGCAACCTTAGGACAGGGGGCGCCGGGGCCACGTACAATGAGCAGTTCTTC. The full variable domain, with the rest looked up from reference TRBV28 and TRBJ2-1, is DVKVTQSSRYLVKRTGEKVFLECVQDMDHENMFWYRQDPGLGLRLIYFSYDVKMKEKGDIPEGYSVSREKKERFSLILESASTNQTSMYLCASNLRTGGAGATYNEQFFGPGTRLTVL.